This entry lists 4 T cell receptor beta chains sequenced from one sample in a study of PD-1 blockade in mismatch repair-deficient tumors. Profiled with immunoSEQ multiplex PCR; TCRdb holds only in-frame clones, not every one. The profile shows under 95,000 clones, approximately 84% of them singletons. The sequencing used peripheral blood, collected 12 weeks after starting pembrolizumab. The receptors were sampled from an adult with mismatch repair-deficient cancer.

CDR3 in amino acids: CASSPPGANVLTF. The CDR3 DNA sequence: TGTGCCAGCAGCCCACCAGGGGCCAACGTCCTGACTTTC. V and J are TRBV7-9 and TRBJ2-6; D is ambiguous. Germline assignment: CDR1 SEHNR and CDR2 FQNEAQ (reference sequence). The CDR3 contains 13 residues. V lost 5 bases, J lost 4 bases, and 6 bases lay in between. Based on the CDR3 plus reference TRBV7-9 and TRBJ2-6, the full variable domain is DTGVSQNPRHKITKRGQNVTFRCDPISEHNRLYWYRQTLGQGPEFLTYFQNEAQLEKSRLLSDRFSAERPKGSFSTLEIQRTEQGDSAMYLCASSPPGANVLTFGAGSRLTVL.

The V and J genes are TRBV4-1 and TRBJ2-1, with TRBD1 identical over 9 bases. The CDR3 sequence is 14 residues long. Germline CDR1 reads MGHRA; CDR2 reads YSYEKL. V lost 7 bases and J lost 9; bases outside the gene matches: 10. CDR3 sequence reads: CASTGTGSMSEQFF. The DNA for the CDR3 is TGCGCCAGCACCGGGACAGGGTCGATGAGTGAGCAGTTCTTC.

CDR3 region: CASSDRPGEGKAFF. The CDR3 nucleotides read TGTGCCAGCAGTGACCGCCCGGGGGAAGGGAAAGCTTTCTTT. The J gene is TRBJ1-1, the V gene TRBV6-4; TRBD1 is a possible D gene (5 bases). The length of the CDR3 is 14 residues. V lost 2 bases, J lost 9 bases, and 16 bases lay in between. CDR1 and CDR2 from the germline V gene are MRHNA and SNTAGT.

The chain employs TRBV6-5 and TRBJ1-4, with 7 bases fitting TRBD1. The ends lost 0 bases at V and 6 bases at J; junction bases unmatched: 4. Per the germline V gene, CDR1 is MNHEY and CDR2 is SVGAGI. This CDR3 comprises 15 residues. CDR3 sequence: CASSYSGTADEKLFF. CDR3 in DNA: TGTGCCAGCAGTTACTCGGGGACAGCTGATGAAAAACTGTTTTTT.